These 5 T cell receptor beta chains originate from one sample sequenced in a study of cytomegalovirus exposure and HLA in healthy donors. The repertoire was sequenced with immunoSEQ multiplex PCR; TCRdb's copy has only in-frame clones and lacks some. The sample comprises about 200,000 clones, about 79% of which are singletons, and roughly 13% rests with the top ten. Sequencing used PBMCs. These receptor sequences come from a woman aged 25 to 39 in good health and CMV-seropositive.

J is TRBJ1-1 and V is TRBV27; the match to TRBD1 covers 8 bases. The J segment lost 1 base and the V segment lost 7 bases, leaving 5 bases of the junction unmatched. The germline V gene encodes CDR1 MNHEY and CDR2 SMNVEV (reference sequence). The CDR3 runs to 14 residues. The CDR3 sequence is CASIRDRRNTEAFF. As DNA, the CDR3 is TGTGCCAGCATTCGGGACAGGAGGAACACTGAAGCTTTCTTT.

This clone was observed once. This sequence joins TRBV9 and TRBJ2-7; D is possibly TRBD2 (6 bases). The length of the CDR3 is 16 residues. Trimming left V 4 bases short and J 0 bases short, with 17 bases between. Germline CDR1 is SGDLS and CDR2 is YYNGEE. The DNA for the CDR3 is TGTGCCAGCAGCTTGGCTGAGCGGGCGACCTCCTACGAGCAGTACTTC. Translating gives CASSLAERATSYEQYF. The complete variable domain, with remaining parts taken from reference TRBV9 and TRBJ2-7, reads DSGVTQTPKHLITATGQRVTLRCSPRSGDLSVYWYQQSLDQGLQFLIQYYNGEERAKGNILERFSAQQFPDLHSELNLSSLELGDSALYFCASSLAERATSYEQYFGPGTRLTVT.

CDR3 sequence reads: CASSLEGYGELFF. The DNA for the CDR3 is TGTGCCAGCAGCTTAGAGGGGTACGGGGAGCTGTTTTTT. The chain carries TRBV7-9 and TRBJ2-2, with D possibly being TRBD1 (5 bases). The germline gives CDR1 SEHNR, CDR2 FQNEAQ (reference sequence). Trimming removed 1 base at V and 7 bases at J, with 7 bases between. This CDR3 region has 13 residues.

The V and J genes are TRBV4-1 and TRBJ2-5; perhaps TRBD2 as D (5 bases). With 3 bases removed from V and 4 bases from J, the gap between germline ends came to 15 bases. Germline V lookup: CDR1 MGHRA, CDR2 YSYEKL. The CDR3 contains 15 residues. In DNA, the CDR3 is TGCGCCAGCAGCCAGCAAGACTATCCGGGAGAGACCCAGTACTTC. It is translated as CASSQQDYPGETQYF.

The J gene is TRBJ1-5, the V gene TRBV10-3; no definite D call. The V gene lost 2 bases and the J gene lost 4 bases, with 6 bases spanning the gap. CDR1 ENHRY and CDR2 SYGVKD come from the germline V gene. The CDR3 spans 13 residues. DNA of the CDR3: TGTGCCATCAGTGAGGATCGGAATCAGCCCCAGCATTTT. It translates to CAISEDRNQPQHF.